Listed below are T cell receptor beta chains from one sample, sequenced in a study of CD8+ T cells in alopecia areata. Profiled with immunoSEQ multiplex PCR; TCRdb holds only in-frame clones, not every one. Of roughly 92,000 clones detected, around three quarters appear once; the ten largest clones hold 17%. This specimen consisted of CD8+ T cells sorted from blood, obtained between weeks 43 and 45, from a patient treated with tofacitinib. Receptor source: a human donor with alopecia areata. Both conserved end residues are part of each CDR3. D genes are given only for firm matches. Some rows mark clone size as missing; the rest say once, few, many or name a class of expanded clone.

>TRBV29-1|TRBJ2-5|.|.
CSVELDGEQETQYF
TGCAGCGTTGAATTGGACGGCGAACAAGAGACCCAGTACTTC
>TRBV19|TRBJ1-2|.|.
CASTPGGLYYGYTF
TGTGCCAGTACCCCGGGAGGATTATACTATGGCTACACCTTC
>TRBV9|TRBJ2-7|TRBD2|.
CASSGTSGGSYEQYF
TGTGCCAGCAGCGGTACTAGCGGGGGGTCCTACGAGCAGTACTTC
>TRBV19|TRBJ1-1|.|.
CASSIAQANTEAFF
TGTGCCAGTAGTATAGCACAAGCGAACACTGAAGCTTTCTTT
>TRBV30|TRBJ2-7|.|once
CAWTPGTREQYF
TGTGCCTGGACCCCGGGGACGCGCGAGCAGTACTTC
>TRBV7-9|TRBJ2-7|.|.
CASSVSYEQYF
TGTGCCAGCAGTGTGTCCTACGAGCAGTACTTC
>TRBV30|TRBJ1-5|.|.
CAWGARRSSGLPQHF
TGTGCCTGGGGTGCACGACGGAGTAGCGGACTGCCCCAGCATTTT
>TRBV5-4|TRBJ2-7|TRBD1|.
CASSPGTGGYEQYF
TGTGCCAGCAGCCCTGGGACAGGGGGGTACGAGCAGTACTTC
>TRBV12-5|TRBJ2-1|.|.
CASGLVAQINEQFF
TGTGCTAGTGGTTTGGTAGCGCAGATCAATGAGCAGTTCTTC
>TRBV5-1|TRBJ2-1|TRBD2|.
CASSHAPTSGVGNEQFF
TGCGCCAGCAGCCACGCTCCGACTAGCGGGGTAGGCAATGAGCAGTTCTTC
>TRBV30|TRBJ1-1|.|.
CAWSSDTVNTEAFF
TGTGCCTGGAGTTCTGACACAGTGAACACTGAAGCTTTCTTT
>TRBV19|TRBJ2-3|TRBD2|.
CASTIAGSDTQYF
TGTGCCAGTACCATAGCGGGGTCAGATACGCAGTATTTT
>TRBV10-3|TRBJ2-3|.|.
CAISAEASTDTQYF
TGTGCCATCAGTGCAGAGGCTAGCACAGATACGCAGTATTTT
>TRBV2|TRBJ2-7|.|.
CASISGHSYEQYF
TGTGCCAGCATAAGCGGGCACTCCTACGAGCAGTACTTC
>TRBV10-2|TRBJ1-1|.|.
CASSEVRGYTEAFF
TGCGCCAGCAGTGAAGTTAGGGGGTACACTGAAGCTTTCTTT
>TRBV30|TRBJ2-3|.|few
CAWSVPSTSTDTQYF
TGTGCCTGGAGTGTACCCTCTACTAGCACAGATACGCAGTATTTT
>TRBV10-3|TRBJ2-3|.|.
CAISESGTKDTDTQYF
TGTGCCATCAGTGAGTCTGGGACAAAGGACACAGATACGCAGTATTTT
>TRBV27|TRBJ2-7|TRBD2|.
CASSERGSRYEQYF
TGTGCCAGCAGTGAGCGGGGTTCTCGGTACGAGCAGTACTTC
>TRBV19|TRBJ1-5|.|.
CASSTTGVHQPQHF
TGTGCCAGTAGTACTACCGGGGTTCACCAGCCCCAGCATTTT
>TRBV11-2|TRBJ1-1|.|.
CASSPLPDQRGNTEAFF
TGTGCCAGCAGCCCGCTCCCGGACCAGCGGGGGAACACTGAAGCTTTCTTT